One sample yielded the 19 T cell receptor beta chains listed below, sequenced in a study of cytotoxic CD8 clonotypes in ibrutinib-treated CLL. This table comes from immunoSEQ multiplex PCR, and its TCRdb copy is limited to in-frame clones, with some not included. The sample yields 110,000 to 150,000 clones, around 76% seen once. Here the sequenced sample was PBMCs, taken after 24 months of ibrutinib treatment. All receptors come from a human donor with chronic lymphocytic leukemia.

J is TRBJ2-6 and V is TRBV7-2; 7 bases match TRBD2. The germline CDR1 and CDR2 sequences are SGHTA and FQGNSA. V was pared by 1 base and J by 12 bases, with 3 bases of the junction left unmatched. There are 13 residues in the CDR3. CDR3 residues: CASSLVGGGVLTF. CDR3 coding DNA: TGTGCCAGCAGCTTAGTTGGCGGGGGCGTCCTGACTTTC.

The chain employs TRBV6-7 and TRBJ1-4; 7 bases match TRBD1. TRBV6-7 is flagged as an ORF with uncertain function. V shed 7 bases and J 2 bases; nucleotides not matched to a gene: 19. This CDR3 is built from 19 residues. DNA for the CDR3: TGTGCCAGCACCCCCAGGGGGATGTGGGGGGGTTCGACTAATGAAAAACTGTTTTTT. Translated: CASTPRGMWGGSTNEKLFF.

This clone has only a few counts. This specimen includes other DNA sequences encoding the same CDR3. CDR3: CASSYSGGGYTF. CDR3 nucleotide sequence: TGTGCCAGCAGTTACTCGGGGGGCGGCTACACCTTC. V usage is TRBV6-6 and J usage is TRBJ1-2, with D tentatively TRBD1 (6 bases). CDR3 length: 12 residues. The germline V gene encodes CDR1 MNHNY and CDR2 SVGAGI (reference sequence). Deletions cut 0 bases from V and 8 bases from J, with 7 bases between.

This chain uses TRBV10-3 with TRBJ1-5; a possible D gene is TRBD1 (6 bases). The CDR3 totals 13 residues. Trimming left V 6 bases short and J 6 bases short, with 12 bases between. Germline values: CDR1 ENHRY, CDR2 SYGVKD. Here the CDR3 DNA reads TGTGCCATCAGGTCAGGGGTTCGTCAGCCCCAGCATTTT. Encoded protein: CAIRSGVRQPQHF.

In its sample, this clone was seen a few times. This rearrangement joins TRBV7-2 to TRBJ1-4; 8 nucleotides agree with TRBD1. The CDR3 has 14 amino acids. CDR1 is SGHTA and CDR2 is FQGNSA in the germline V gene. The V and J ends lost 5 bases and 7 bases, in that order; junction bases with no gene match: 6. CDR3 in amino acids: CASSPRTGFEKLFF. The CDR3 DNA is TGTGCCAGCAGCCCCCGGACAGGGTTTGAAAAACTGTTTTTT.

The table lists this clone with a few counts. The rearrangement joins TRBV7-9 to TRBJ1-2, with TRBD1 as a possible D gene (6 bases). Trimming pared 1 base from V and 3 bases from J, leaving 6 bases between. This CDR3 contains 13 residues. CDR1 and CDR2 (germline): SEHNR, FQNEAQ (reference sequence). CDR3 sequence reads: CASSLDRDYGYTF. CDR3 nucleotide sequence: TGTGCCAGCAGCTTAGACAGGGACTATGGCTACACCTTC.

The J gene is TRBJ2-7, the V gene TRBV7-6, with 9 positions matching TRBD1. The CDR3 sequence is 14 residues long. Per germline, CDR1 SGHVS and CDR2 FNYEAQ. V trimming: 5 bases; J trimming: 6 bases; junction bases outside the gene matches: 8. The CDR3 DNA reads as TGTGCCAGCAGCCCACAATGGACAGGGGTCGAGCAGTACTTC. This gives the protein CASSPQWTGVEQYF.

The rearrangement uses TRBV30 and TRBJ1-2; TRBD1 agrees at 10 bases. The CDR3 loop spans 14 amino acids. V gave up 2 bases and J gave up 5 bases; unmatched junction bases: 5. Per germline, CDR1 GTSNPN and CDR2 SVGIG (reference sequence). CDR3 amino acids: CAWSRGTGAYGYTF. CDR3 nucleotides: TGTGCCTGGAGTCGGGGGACAGGGGCGTATGGCTACACCTTC.

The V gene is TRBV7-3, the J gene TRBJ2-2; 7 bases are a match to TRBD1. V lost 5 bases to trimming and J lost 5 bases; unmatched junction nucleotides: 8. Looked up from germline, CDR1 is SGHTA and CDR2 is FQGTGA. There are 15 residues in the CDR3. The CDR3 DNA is TGTGCCAGCAGCCCACTTCCGGGACAGACCGGGGAGCTGTTTTTT. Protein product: CASSPLPGQTGELFF.

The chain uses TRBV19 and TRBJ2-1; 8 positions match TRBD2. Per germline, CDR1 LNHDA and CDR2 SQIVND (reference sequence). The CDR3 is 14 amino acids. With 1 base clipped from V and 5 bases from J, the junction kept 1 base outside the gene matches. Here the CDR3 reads CASSIVLADNEQFF. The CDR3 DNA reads TGTGCCAGTAGTATAGTACTAGCGGACAATGAGCAGTTCTTC.

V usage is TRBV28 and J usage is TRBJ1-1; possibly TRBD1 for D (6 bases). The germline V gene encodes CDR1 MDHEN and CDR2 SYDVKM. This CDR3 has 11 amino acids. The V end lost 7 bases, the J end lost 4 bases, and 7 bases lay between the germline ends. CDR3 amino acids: CASTGVTEAFF. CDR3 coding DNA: TGTGCCAGCACAGGGGTCACTGAAGCTTTCTTT.

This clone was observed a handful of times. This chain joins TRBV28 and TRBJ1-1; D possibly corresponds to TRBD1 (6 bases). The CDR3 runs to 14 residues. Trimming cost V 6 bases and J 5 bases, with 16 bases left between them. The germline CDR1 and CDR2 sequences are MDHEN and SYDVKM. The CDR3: CASRGGASGTEAFF. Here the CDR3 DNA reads TGTGCCAGCAGGGGGGGGGCAAGCGGAACTGAAGCTTTCTTT.

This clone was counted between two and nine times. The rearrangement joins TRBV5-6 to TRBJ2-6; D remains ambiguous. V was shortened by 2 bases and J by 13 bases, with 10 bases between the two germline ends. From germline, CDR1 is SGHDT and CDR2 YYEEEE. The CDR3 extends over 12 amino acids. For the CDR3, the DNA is TGTGCCAGCAGCTTCTCCCCACGGGTCCTGACTTTC. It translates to CASSFSPRVLTF.

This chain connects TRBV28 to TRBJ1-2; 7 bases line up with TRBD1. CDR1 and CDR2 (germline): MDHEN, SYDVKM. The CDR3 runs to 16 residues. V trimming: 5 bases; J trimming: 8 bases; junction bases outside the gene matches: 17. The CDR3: CASSPPPGQPRRGYTF. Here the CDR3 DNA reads TGTGCCAGCAGTCCCCCCCCGGGACAGCCCCGGAGGGGCTACACCTTC.

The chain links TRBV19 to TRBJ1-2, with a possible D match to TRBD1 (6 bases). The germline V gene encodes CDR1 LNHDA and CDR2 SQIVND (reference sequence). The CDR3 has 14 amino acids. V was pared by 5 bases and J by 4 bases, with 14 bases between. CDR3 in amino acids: CASSPRGAGYGYTF. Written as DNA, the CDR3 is TGTGCCAGTAGTCCGAGGGGGGCGGGCTATGGCTACACCTTC.

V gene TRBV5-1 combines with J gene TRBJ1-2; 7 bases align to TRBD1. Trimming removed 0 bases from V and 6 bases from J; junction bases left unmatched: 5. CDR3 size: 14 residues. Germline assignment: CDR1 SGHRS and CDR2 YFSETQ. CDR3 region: CASSLGQGFDGYTF. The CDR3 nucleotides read TGCGCCAGCAGCTTGGGACAGGGATTTGATGGCTACACCTTC.

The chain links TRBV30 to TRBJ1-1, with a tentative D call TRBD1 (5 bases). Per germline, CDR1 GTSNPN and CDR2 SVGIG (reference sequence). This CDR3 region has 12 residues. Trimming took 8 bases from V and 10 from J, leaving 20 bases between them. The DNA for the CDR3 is TGTGCCCACAAACCACGGGGGGTTGGAGCTTTCTTT. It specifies CAHKPRGVGAFF.

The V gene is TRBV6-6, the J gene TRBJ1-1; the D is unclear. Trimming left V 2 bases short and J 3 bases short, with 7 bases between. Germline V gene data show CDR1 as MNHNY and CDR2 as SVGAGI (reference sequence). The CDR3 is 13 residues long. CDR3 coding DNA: TGTGCCAGCAGTTACGGTGGTTACACTGAAGCTTTCTTT. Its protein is CASSYGGYTEAFF.

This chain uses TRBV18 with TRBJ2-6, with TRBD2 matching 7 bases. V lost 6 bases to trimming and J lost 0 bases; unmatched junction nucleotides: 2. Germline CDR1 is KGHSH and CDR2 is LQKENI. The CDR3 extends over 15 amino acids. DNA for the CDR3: TGTGCCAGCTCCCGGGGGGACTCTGGGGCCAACGTCCTGACTTTC. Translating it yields CASSRGDSGANVLTF.